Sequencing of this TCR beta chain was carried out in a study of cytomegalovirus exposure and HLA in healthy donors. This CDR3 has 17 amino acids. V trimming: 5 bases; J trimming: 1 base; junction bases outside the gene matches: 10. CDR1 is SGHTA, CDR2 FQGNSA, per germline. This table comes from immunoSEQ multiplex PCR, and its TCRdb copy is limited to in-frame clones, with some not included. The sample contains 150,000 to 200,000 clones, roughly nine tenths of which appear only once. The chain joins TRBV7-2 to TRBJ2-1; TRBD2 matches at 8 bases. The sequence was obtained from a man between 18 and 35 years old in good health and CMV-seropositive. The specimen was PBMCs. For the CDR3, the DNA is TGTGCCAGCAGCCCCCCGGGCGGCGGGAGGTCCTACAATGAGCAGTTCTTC. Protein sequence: CASSPPGGGRSYNEQFF.